The present entry profiles one T cell receptor (beta chain) with its context. Antigen unknown. Caucasian adults living in Nashville, Tennessee, provided all samples. Clones were read by immunoSEQ multiplex PCR, and TCRdb kept only the in-frame ones, dropping some. The data show roughly 2 million clones, 95% seen once. CDR3 size: 12 residues. Germline-derived CDR1 and CDR2 are SGDLS and YYNGEE. Trimming stripped 4 bases from V and 6 bases from J, with 7 bases between. These data are taken from a study of shared clonotypes between healthy human individuals. Study-level results: On the whole, naive subsets had larger estimated richness than memory subsets had.

The chain joins TRBV9 to TRBJ2-2, with D unresolved. The sequence was obtained from a man aged 18 to 35 in good health. The sequencing sample was made of naive CD4+ T cells sorted from blood. Subset here: CD45RA+ positively selected. CDR3 DNA sequence: TGTGCCAGCAGCCCCCGTGCCGGGGAGCTGTTTTTT. It codes for CASSPRAGELFF.